One and the same sample provided the 12 T cell receptor beta chains below, sequenced in a study of monozygotic twins with inflammatory bowel disease. With the 5' RACE reads reprocessed, TCRdb shows one record per CDR3 protein and no DNA. There are approximately 200,000 distinct CDR3 sequences in the sample, with roughly 7.1% held by the top ten. Input material: blood. These receptor sequences come from a human donor with ulcerative colitis or Crohn's disease, or a healthy co-twin of an affected twin (not recorded which).

This chain links TRBV7-8 with TRBJ1-5. Germline lookup yields CDR1 SGHVS and CDR2 FQNEAQ. The CDR3 contains 15 residues. CDR3 protein: CASSPLGYSNQPQHF.

V is TRBV20-1 and J is TRBJ2-3; checking the TCRdb D call of TRBD1 is not possible without DNA. The CDR3 runs to 15 residues. The germline CDR1 and CDR2 sequences are DFQATT and SNEGSKA (reference sequence). The chain's CDR3 is CSARSDRGRSDTQYF.

This sequence joins TRBV29-1 and TRBJ1-3. Germline V gene lookup returns CDR1 SQVTM and CDR2 ANQGSEA. The CDR3 spans 13 residues. The CDR3 loop is CSAWGLSEKAIYF.

The CDR3: CASSYGTAKETQYF. This sequence joins TRBV28 and TRBJ2-5; TCRdb designates TRBD1, a call that cannot be tested without DNA. This CDR3 region has 14 residues. Germline V gives CDR1 MDHEN, CDR2 SYDVKM.

The rearrangement uses TRBV6-1 and TRBJ2-7; the TRBD2 assignment by TCRdb is unverifiable without DNA. Germline values: CDR1 MNHNS, CDR2 SASEGT. There are 14 residues in the CDR3. CDR3: CASSPEEGSPRQYF.

This chain uses TRBV6-5 with TRBJ2-1; the D gene TCRdb calls, TRBD2, cannot be checked with no DNA. The germline gives CDR1 MNHEY, CDR2 SVGAGI. CDR3 length: 14 amino acids. The CDR3 sequence: CASSYRGGGNEQFF.

This chain joins TRBV2 and TRBJ1-2; the D call of TRBD1 rests on TCRdb alone, since no DNA is present to check it. Germline V gene data show CDR1 as SNHLY and CDR2 as FYNNEI. This CDR3 spans 15 amino acids. The CDR3 region is CASSSEGGRWDGYTF.

The chain combines TRBV11-1 with TRBJ2-7; the TCRdb D gene call, TRBD1, has no DNA to confirm it. Germline V lookup: CDR1 SGHAT, CDR2 FQDESV (reference sequence). This CDR3 has 14 residues. CDR3: CASSLAGHSYEQYF.

This chain connects TRBV18 to TRBJ2-2; there is no DNA to check the TCRdb D call of TRBD1. Germline V CDR1 and CDR2: KGHSH, LQKENI. The CDR3 sequence is 14 residues long. The CDR3 loop is CASSPVPGTGELFF. The variable domain in full, completed from reference TRBV18 and TRBJ2-2, reads NAGVMQNPRHLVRRRGQEARLRCSPMKGHSHVYWYRQLPEEGLKFMVYLQKENIIDESGMPKERFSAEFPKEGPSILRIQQVVRGDSAAYFCASSPVPGTGELFFGEGSRLTVL.

The gene calls are TRBV5-1 and TRBJ2-3. There are 15 residues in the CDR3. Germline-derived CDR1 and CDR2 are SGHRS and YFSETQ. CDR3 loop: CASSLPQDATDTQYF.

The CDR3 sequence is CASSLIIGQGSYTF. The chain uses TRBV7-9 and TRBJ1-2; the TCRdb D gene call, TRBD1, has no DNA to confirm it. The CDR3 length is 14 residues. Germline V gives CDR1 SEHNR, CDR2 FQNEAQ (reference sequence).

The rearrangement uses TRBV3-1 and TRBJ2-2. The germline gives CDR1 LGHDT, CDR2 YNNKEL (reference sequence). The CDR3 sequence is 15 residues long. The CDR3 protein is CASSQVRGTTGELFF. Using reference TRBV3-1 and TRBJ2-2 for the parts outside the CDR3, the full variable domain is DTAVSQTPKYLVTQMGNDKSIKCEQNLGHDTMYWYKQDSKKFLKIMFSYNNKELIINETVPNRFSPKSPDKAHLNLHINSLELGDSAVYFCASSQVRGTTGELFFGEGSRLTVL.